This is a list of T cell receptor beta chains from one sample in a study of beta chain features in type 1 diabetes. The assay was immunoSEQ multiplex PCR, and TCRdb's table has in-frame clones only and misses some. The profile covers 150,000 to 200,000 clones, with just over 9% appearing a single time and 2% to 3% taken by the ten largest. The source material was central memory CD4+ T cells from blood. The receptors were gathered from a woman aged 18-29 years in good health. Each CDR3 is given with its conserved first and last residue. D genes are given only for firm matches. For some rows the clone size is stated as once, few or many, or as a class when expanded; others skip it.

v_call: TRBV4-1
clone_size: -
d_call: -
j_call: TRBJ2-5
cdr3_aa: CASSQVRGETQYF
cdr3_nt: TGCGCCAGCAGCCAAGTTCGGGGGGAGACCCAGTACTTC

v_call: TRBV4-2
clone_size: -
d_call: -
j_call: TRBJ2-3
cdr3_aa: CASSQVTTANTDTQYF
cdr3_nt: TGTGCCAGCAGCCAAGTAACTACCGCAAATACAGATACGCAGTATTTT

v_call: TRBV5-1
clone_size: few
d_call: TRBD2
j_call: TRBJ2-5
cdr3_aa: CASSLRNGLAGKQETQYF
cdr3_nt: TGCGCCAGCAGCCTACGGAATGGACTAGCGGGGAAACAAGAGACCCAGTACTTC

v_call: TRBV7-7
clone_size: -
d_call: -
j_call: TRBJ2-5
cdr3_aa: CASSLAVRGETQYF
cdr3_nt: TGTGCTAGCAGCTTAGCGGTCAGGGGAGAGACCCAGTACTTC

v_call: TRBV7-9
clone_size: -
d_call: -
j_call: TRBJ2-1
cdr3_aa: CASSLMGPSNEQFF
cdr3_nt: TGTGCCAGCAGCTTAATGGGGCCGAGTAATGAGCAGTTCTTC

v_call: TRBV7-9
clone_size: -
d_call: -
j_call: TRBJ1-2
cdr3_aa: CASSSGPRGYTF
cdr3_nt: TGTGCCAGCAGCTCAGGGCCTCGGGGCTACACCTTC

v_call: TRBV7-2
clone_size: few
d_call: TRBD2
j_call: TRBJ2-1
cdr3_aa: CASSLVRAGGPGEQFF
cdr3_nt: TGTGCCAGCAGCTTAGTCCGTGCGGGAGGGCCTGGGGAGCAGTTCTTC

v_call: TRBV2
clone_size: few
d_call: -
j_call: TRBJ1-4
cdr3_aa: CASSPLRGIGEKLFF
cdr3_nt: TGTGCCAGCAGCCCTCTCCGGGGAATAGGAGAAAAACTGTTTTTT

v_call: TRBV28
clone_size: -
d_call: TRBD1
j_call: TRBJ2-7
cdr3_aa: CASSLQGAYEQYF
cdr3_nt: TGTGCCAGCAGTTTGCAGGGGGCCTACGAGCAGTACTTC

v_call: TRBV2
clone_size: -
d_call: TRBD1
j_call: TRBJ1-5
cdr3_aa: CASSGQGNQPQHF
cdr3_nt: TGTGCCAGCAGTGGACAGGGTAATCAGCCCCAGCATTTT

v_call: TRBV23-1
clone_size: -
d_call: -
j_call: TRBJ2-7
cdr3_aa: CASSQSNGVSGNEQYF
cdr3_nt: TGCGCCAGCAGTCAATCGAACGGGGTTTCGGGCAACGAGCAGTACTTC

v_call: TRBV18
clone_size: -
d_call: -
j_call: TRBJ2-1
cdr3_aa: CASSLNSRDEQFF
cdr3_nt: TGTGCCAGCTCACTAAATTCCCGGGATGAGCAGTTCTTC

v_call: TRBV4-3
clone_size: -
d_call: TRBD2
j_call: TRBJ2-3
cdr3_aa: CASSQWTSGTDTQYF
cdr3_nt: TGCGCCAGCAGCCAATGGACTAGCGGGACAGATACGCAGTATTTT

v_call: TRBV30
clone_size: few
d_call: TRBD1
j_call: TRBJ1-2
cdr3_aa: CAWSVSGTGVYGYTF
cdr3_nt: TGTGCCTGGAGTGTATCTGGGACAGGGGTTTATGGCTACACCTTC

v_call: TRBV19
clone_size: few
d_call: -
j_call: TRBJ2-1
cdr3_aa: CASSIGELGEQFF
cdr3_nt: TGTGCCAGTAGTATAGGGGAGCTCGGTGAGCAGTTCTTC

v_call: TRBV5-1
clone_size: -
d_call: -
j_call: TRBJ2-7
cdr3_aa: CASSFRQGGEQYF
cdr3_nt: TGCGCCAGCAGCTTCCGGCAGGGGGGCGAGCAGTACTTC

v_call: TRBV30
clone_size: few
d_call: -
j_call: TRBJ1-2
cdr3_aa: CAWETRGRGRGYTF
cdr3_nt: TGTGCCTGGGAGACCCGGGGGAGAGGACGAGGCTACACCTTC

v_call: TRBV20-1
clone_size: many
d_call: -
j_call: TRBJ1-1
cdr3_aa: CSRARNTEAFF
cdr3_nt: TGCAGTCGAGCGCGGAACACTGAAGCTTTCTTT

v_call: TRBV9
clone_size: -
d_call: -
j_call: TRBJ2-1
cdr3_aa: CASSRTLGGEQFF
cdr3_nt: TGTGCCAGCAGCCGTACACTGGGAGGTGAGCAGTTCTTC

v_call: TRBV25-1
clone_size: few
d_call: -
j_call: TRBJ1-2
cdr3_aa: CASSEYAGYVDGYTF
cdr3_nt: TGTGCCAGCAGTGAATATGCAGGGTACGTCGATGGCTACACCTTC

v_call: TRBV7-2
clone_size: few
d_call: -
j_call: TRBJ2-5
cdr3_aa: CASSLDFQETQYF
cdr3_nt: TGTGCCAGCAGCTTAGACTTTCAAGAGACCCAGTACTTC

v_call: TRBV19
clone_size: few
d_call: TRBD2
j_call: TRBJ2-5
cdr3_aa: CASSSGAGPETQYF
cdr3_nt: TGTGCCAGCTCCTCGGGAGCGGGGCCAGAGACCCAGTACTTC

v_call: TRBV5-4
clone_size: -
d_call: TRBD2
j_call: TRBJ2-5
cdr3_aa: CASSPTSGTIKTQYF
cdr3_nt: TGTGCCAGCAGCCCGACTAGCGGAACTATTAAGACCCAGTACTTC

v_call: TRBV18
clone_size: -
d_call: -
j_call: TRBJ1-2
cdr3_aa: CASSRQDTYGYTF
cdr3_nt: TGTGCCAGCTCGCGTCAGGACACCTATGGCTACACCTTC

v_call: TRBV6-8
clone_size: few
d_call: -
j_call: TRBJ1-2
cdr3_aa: CASSYSNRDTYRANYGYTF
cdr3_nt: TGTGCCAGCAGTTACTCAAACCGGGACACCTATCGAGCTAACTATGGCTACACCTTC

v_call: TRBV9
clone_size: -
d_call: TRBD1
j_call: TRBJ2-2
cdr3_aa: CASSPWDREAGELFF
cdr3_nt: TGTGCCAGCAGCCCCTGGGACAGGGAGGCCGGGGAGCTGTTTTTT

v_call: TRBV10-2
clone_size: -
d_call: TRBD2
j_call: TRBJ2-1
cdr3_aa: CASSGGTSGDEQFF
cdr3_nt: TGCGCCAGCAGTGGAGGAACTAGCGGAGATGAGCAGTTCTTC

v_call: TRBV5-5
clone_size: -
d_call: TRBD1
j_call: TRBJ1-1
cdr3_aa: CASSLLPGGMNTEAFF
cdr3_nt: TGTGCCAGCAGCTTGCTTCCAGGGGGAATGAACACTGAAGCTTTCTTT

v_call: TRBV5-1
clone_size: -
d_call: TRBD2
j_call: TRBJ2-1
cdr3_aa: CASSLASGALNEQFF
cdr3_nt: TGCGCCAGCAGCTTGGCTAGCGGGGCCTTAAATGAGCAGTTCTTC

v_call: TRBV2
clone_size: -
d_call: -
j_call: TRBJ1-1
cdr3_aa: CASRRRDGNTEAFF
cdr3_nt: TGTGCCAGCAGACGGAGGGATGGGAACACTGAAGCTTTCTTT

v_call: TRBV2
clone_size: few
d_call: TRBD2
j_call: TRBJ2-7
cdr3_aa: CASSEARGAGYEQYF
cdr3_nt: TGTGCCAGCAGTGAAGCGCGGGGGGCGGGCTACGAGCAGTACTTC

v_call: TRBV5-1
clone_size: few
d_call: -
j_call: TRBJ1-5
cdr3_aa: CASSLGGSRNQPQHF
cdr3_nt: TGCGCCAGCAGCTTGGGAGGCAGCCGGAATCAGCCCCAGCATTTT

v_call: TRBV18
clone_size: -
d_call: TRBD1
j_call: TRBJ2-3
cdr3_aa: CASSPGTGGSDTQYF
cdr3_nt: TGTGCCAGCTCCCCCGGGACAGGGGGTTCAGATACGCAGTATTTT

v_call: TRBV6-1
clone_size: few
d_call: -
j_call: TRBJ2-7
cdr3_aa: CASTKDLTYEQYF
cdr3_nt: TGTGCCAGCACCAAGGACTTAACCTACGAGCAGTACTTC

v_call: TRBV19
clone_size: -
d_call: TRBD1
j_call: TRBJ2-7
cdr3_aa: CASSTLGTGSYEQYF
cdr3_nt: TGTGCCAGTAGTACCCTAGGGACAGGGTCATACGAGCAGTACTTC

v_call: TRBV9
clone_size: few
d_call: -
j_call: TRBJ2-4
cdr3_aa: CASSPEGAYLAKNIQYF
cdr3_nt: TGTGCCAGCAGCCCAGAAGGGGCGTATCTAGCCAAAAACATTCAGTACTTC

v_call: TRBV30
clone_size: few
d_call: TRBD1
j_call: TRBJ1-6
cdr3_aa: CAWSSSQATGGASGLDSPLHF
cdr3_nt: TGTGCCTGGAGCTCAAGCCAAGCGACAGGGGGCGCGTCGGGGTTGGATTCACCCCTCCACTTT

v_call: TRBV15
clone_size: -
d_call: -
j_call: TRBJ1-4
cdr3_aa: CATSRDGSSSGGKLFF
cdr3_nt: TGTGCCACCAGCAGAGATGGAAGTTCAAGCGGGGGGAAACTGTTTTTT

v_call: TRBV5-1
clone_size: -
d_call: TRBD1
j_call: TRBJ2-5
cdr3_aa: CASSSGQGEETQYF
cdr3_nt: TGCGCCAGCAGCTCGGGACAGGGTGAAGAGACCCAGTACTTC

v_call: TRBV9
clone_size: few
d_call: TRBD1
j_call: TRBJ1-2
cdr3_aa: CASSDELAGGGYTF
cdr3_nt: TGTGCCAGCAGCGACGAGCTGGCAGGGGGTGGCTACACCTTC

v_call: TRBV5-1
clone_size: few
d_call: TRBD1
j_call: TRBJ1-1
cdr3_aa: CASSLTISTGGGDEAFF
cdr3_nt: TGCGCCAGCAGCCTAACGATATCGACAGGGGGTGGGGATGAAGCTTTCTTT

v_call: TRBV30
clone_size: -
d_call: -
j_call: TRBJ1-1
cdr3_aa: CAWSDYSGTGGAEAFF
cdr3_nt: TGTGCCTGGAGCGACTATTCCGGGACGGGGGGGGCTGAAGCTTTCTTT

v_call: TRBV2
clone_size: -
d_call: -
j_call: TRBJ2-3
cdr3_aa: CASMSIPGTSTDTQYF
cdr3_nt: TGTGCCAGCATGAGTATCCCGGGAACCAGCACAGATACGCAGTATTTT

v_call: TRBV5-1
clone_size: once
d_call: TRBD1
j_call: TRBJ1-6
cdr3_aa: CASSLRPPGQGESPLHF
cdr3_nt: TGCGCCAGCAGCTTGAGGCCCCCGGGACAGGGCGAGTCACCCCTCCACTTT

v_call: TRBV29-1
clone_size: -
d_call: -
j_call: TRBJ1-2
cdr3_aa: CSVEGGSNYGYTF
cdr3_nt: TGCAGCGTTGAGGGGGGTAGTAACTATGGCTACACCTTC

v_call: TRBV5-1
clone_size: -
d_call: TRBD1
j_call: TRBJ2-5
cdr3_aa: CASSSTGGGETQYF
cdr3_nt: TGCGCCAGCAGCTCGACAGGGGGCGGGGAGACCCAGTACTTC

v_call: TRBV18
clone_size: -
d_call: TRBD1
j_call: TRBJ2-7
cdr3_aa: CASSPPGTGGFYEQYF
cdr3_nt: TGTGCCAGCTCACCGCCCGGGACAGGGGGCTTCTACGAGCAGTACTTC

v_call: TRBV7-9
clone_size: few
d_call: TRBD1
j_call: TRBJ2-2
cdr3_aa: CASSSRDSYTGELFF
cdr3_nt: TGTGCCAGCAGCTCGAGGGACAGCTACACCGGGGAGCTGTTTTTT

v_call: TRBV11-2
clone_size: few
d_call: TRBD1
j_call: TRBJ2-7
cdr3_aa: CASSRDRESEQYF
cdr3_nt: TGTGCCAGCAGCCGGGACAGGGAGAGCGAGCAGTACTTC

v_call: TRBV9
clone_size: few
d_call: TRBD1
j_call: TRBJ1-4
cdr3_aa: CASSAGQGLEKLFF
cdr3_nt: TGTGCCAGCAGCGCGGGACAGGGCCTTGAAAAACTGTTTTTT

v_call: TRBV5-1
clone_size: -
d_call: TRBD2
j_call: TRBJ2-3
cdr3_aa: CASSSGSGGGTSTDTQYF
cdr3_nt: TGCGCCAGCAGCTCTGGGAGCGGCGGGGGAACTAGCACAGATACGCAGTATTTT

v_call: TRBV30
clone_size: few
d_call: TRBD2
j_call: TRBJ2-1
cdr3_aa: CAWSRGSGGRSYNEQFF
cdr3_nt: TGTGCCTGGAGTAGGGGGTCTGGCGGGAGGTCCTACAATGAGCAGTTCTTC

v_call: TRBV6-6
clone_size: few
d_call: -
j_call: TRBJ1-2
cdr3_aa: CASSSGGGYTF
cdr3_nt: TGTGCCAGCAGCTCAGGTGGTGGCTACACCTTC

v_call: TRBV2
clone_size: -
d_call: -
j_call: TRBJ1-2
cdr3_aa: CASSVGGRGGYTF
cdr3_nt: TGTGCCAGCAGTGTTGGGGGGAGAGGTGGCTACACCTTC

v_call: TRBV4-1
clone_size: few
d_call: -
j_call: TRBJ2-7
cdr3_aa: CASSQKRERSYEQYF
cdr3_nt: TGCGCCAGCAGCCAAAAACGGGAGCGATCCTACGAGCAGTACTTC